What follows are 31 T cell receptor beta chains derived from one specimen sequenced in a study of T cell responses to AZD1222 COVID-19 vaccine. Libraries were prepared by immunoSEQ multiplex PCR; TCRdb keeps only in-frame clonotypes and omits some of them. The data show approximately 150,000 clones, with roughly 87% seen just once and under 5.5% held by the top ten. The material sequenced was peripheral blood, taken 28 days after the second dose of the MenACWY control vaccine. These receptors came from an adult who received the MenACWY meningococcal vaccine as a control.

The chain recombines TRBV7-2 with TRBJ2-3; no reliable D call. Looked up from germline, CDR1 is SGHTA and CDR2 is FQGNSA. V lost 4 bases and J lost 3, with 11 bases in between. This CDR3 is built from 14 residues. The CDR3 reads CASSSDGPTDTQYF. In nucleotides, the CDR3 is TGTGCCAGCAGCTCGGATGGACCTACAGATACGCAGTATTTT.

This chain connects TRBV5-5 to TRBJ2-7; tentative D call: TRBD1 (5 bases). Germline V CDR1 and CDR2: SGHKS, YYEKEE (reference sequence). The CDR3 is 13 residues long. The V gene lost 4 bases and the J gene lost 3 bases, with 11 bases spanning the gap. The CDR3, as DNA: TGTGCCAGCAGCCTCAGGGTAAACTACGAGCAGTACTTC. Amino acids: CASSLRVNYEQYF.

The chain combines TRBV7-9 with TRBJ2-4; TRBD1 agrees at 9 bases. The CDR3 has 16 amino acids. CDR1 SEHNR and CDR2 FQNEAQ come from the germline V gene (reference sequence). Trimming cost V 5 bases and J 1 base; bases outside gene matches: 6. The chain's CDR3 is CASSPGTGRAKNIQYF. The CDR3 nucleotides are TGTGCCAGCAGCCCGGGGACAGGGAGGGCCAAAAACATTCAGTACTTC.

The genes are TRBV2 and TRBJ1-2, with TRBD1 identical over 7 bases. The ends lost 7 bases at V and 3 bases at J; junction bases unmatched: 8. Germline loops: CDR1 SNHLY, CDR2 FYNNEI. The CDR3 covers 14 residues. CDR3 coding DNA: TGTGCCAGCACCCGGACAGGAGCTTACTATGGCTACACCTTC. This translates into CASTRTGAYYGYTF. The whole variable domain, filled in from reference TRBV2 and TRBJ1-2, reads EPEVTQTPSHQVTQMGQEVILRCVPISNHLYFYWYRQILGQKVEFLVSFYNNEISEKSEIFDDQFSVERPDGSNFTLKIRSTKLEDSAMYFCASTRTGAYYGYTFGSGTRLTVV.

This chain connects TRBV2 to TRBJ2-1; TRBD1 agrees at 9 bases. J gave up 8 bases and V 3 bases, and 11 bases lay outside the gene matches. The germline V gene encodes CDR1 SNHLY and CDR2 FYNNEI. The CDR3 sequence is 16 residues long. The CDR3 loop reads CASSDTRQGGIDEQFF. The CDR3 DNA sequence: TGTGCCAGCAGTGATACCCGACAGGGGGGAATCGATGAGCAGTTCTTC.

The chain uses TRBV24-1 and TRBJ2-1; D is undetermined. The V gene's germline CDR1 is KGHDR and CDR2 SFDVKD. Trimming left V 4 bases short and J 8 bases short, with 17 bases between. The CDR3 loop spans 15 amino acids. CDR3 protein: CATSDPSAAWDEQFF. The CDR3 nucleotides read TGTGCCACCAGTGACCCCTCCGCGGCCTGGGATGAGCAGTTCTTC.

V is TRBV7-2 and J is TRBJ1-1; 8 nucleotides align to TRBD1. The CDR3 sequence is 15 residues long. The ends lost 5 bases at V and 5 bases at J; junction bases unmatched: 10. Germline V gene sequence: CDR1 SGHTA, CDR2 FQGNSA. The CDR3 coding sequence is TGTGCCAGCAGCCAGATCAGGGGGCCCGAGACTGAAGCTTTCTTT. This sequence encodes CASSQIRGPETEAFF.

This sequence joins TRBV6-5 and TRBJ1-2, with D unclear. The V gene's germline CDR1 is MNHEY and CDR2 SVGAGI. Trimming took off 8 bases at V and 0 bases at J, with 4 bases between the two ends. The CDR3 totals 11 residues. The CDR3 nucleotides are TGTGCCAGCGCGGCTAACTATGGCTACACCTTC. Translation gives CASAANYGYTF.

This chain links TRBV18 with TRBJ2-5, with D perhaps TRBD2 (6 bases). Germline CDR1 is KGHSH and CDR2 is LQKENI. With 1 base removed from V and 4 bases from J, the gap between germline ends came to 19 bases. The CDR3 is 17 amino acids. The CDR3 nucleotides read TGTGCCAGCTCACCACAAAGGGCTAGCGCGGGTCGAGAGACCCAGTACTTC. Its protein product is CASSPQRASAGRETQYF.

The V gene is TRBV10-3, the J gene TRBJ2-3; 7 bases are a match to TRBD2. The V gene's germline CDR1 is ENHRY and CDR2 SYGVKD. The CDR3 runs to 15 residues. After removal of 10 bases from V and 0 bases from J, the junction contained 10 bases not matched to a gene. CDR3 sequence reads: CATDPSGTSTDTQYF. The DNA for the CDR3 is TGTGCCACGGACCCTAGCGGCACTAGCACAGATACGCAGTATTTT.

In the case of this clone: Other DNA sequences in the same sample also yield this CDR3. The rearrangement links TRBV2 to TRBJ1-2; D unresolved. Germline-derived CDR1 and CDR2 are SNHLY and FYNNEI. Between the trimmed V and J ends, which lost 3 bases and 8 bases, there was a span of 10 bases. The CDR3 spans 12 residues. Here the CDR3 DNA reads TGTGCCAGCAGTGATCGGGGTGGGGGCTACACCTTC. Protein: CASSDRGGGYTF.

V and J are TRBV30 and TRBJ1-1, with TRBD1 matching over 7 bases. Germline CDR1 and CDR2: GTSNPN and SVGIG (reference sequence). The CDR3 totals 14 residues. V was pared by 2 bases and J by 12 bases, with 15 bases of the junction left unmatched. CDR3 bases: TGTGCCTGGAGTCCAAAACAGGGGACCTTGGGGACTTTCTTT. Translating it yields CAWSPKQGTLGTFF.

The V call is TRBV6-5, the J call TRBJ2-5; TRBD1 matches at 7 bases. This CDR3 spans 12 amino acids. J gave up 3 bases and V 6 bases, and 1 base lay outside the gene matches. Germline V gene sequence: CDR1 MNHEY, CDR2 SVGAGI. The CDR3 spells CASSGTEETQYF. The CDR3 bases are TGTGCCAGCAGCGGGACAGAAGAGACCCAGTACTTC.

The chain employs TRBV11-2 and TRBJ1-5; D perhaps matches TRBD1 (5 bases). This CDR3 region has 15 residues. Per germline, CDR1 SGHAT and CDR2 FQNNGV. Deletions cut 2 bases from V and 6 bases from J, with 14 bases between. As DNA, the CDR3 is TGTGCCAGCAGCTTATTCGCCAGGGAAGGTCAGCCCCAGCATTTT. Translating it yields CASSLFAREGQPQHF.

This clone is a singleton in its sample. The rearrangement links TRBV11-3 to TRBJ2-7, with 8 bases matching TRBD1. The V segment lost 1 base and the J segment 4 bases; nucleotides outside the gene matches: 6. CDR1 is SGHNT, CDR2 YENEEA, per germline. This CDR3 has 15 amino acids. Here the CDR3 DNA reads TGTGCCAGCAGCTTAGCCGCGACAGGGGTTTACGAGCAGTACTTC. Protein: CASSLAATGVYEQYF.

For this clone: Distinct nucleotide sequences in the sample also encode this CDR3. The V call is TRBV19, the J call TRBJ2-5; possible D gene TRBD2, 6 bases. The germline V gene encodes CDR1 LNHDA and CDR2 SQIVND (reference sequence). The CDR3 is made up of 12 amino acids. Trimming pared 6 bases from V and 4 bases from J, leaving 9 bases between. The CDR3 DNA follows: TGTGCCAGTAGGCGGAGGGGAGAGACCCAGTACTTC. Translation: CASRRRGETQYF.

J is TRBJ2-7 and V is TRBV7-2, with 11 positions matching TRBD2. V trimming: 7 bases; J trimming: 2 bases; junction bases outside the gene matches: 4. CDR3 size: 14 residues. In germline, CDR1 is SGHTA, CDR2 FQGNSA. The CDR3 bases are TGTGCCAGCACCCGGACTAGCGGGCCCTACGAGCAGTACTTC. It translates to CASTRTSGPYEQYF.

The CDR3 region has the DNA TGCGCCAGCAGCCTAGCCAGGCCCGGAGGGGGCGGCGGGGAGCTGTTTTTT. Amino acid sequence: CASSLARPGGGGGELFF. The V gene is TRBV4-3, the J gene TRBJ2-2, with a tentative D call TRBD1 (7 bases). The V gene lost 4 bases and the J gene lost 7 bases, with 22 bases spanning the gap. This CDR3 region has 17 residues. From germline, CDR1 is LGHNA and CDR2 YSLEER.

CDR3 sequence reads: CASGYITGVYGYTF. CDR3 coding DNA: TGTGCTAGTGGTTATATAACAGGGGTCTATGGCTACACCTTC. The V gene is TRBV12-5, the J gene TRBJ1-2, with 7 nucleotides matching TRBD1. The CDR3 runs to 14 residues. The trim removed 4 bases at V and 4 bases at J, leaving 6 bases unmatched. The germline V gene has CDR1 LGHNT and CDR2 FRNRAP.

The chain joins TRBV20-1 to TRBJ1-2; D is ambiguous. This CDR3 spans 11 amino acids. V was clipped by 6 bases and J by 3 bases, with 8 bases between them. The germline CDR1 and CDR2 sequences are DFQATT and SNEGSKA (reference sequence). The CDR3 here is CSARTDYGYTF. DNA for the CDR3: TGCAGTGCGCGGACGGACTATGGCTACACCTTC.

This chain uses TRBV27 with TRBJ1-1; 9 bases are a match to TRBD1. CDR1 and CDR2 (germline): MNHEY, SMNVEV (reference sequence). This CDR3 has 15 amino acids. The V segment lost 1 base and the J segment 5 bases; nucleotides outside the gene matches: 5. The chain's CDR3 is CASSLWGQGWTEAFF. In DNA, the CDR3 is TGTGCCAGCAGTTTATGGGGACAGGGTTGGACTGAAGCTTTCTTT.

The chain employs TRBV6-1 and TRBJ2-7; 10 bases map to TRBD2. CDR3 length: 16 amino acids. J was trimmed by 2 bases and V by 2 bases; bases with no gene match: 6. Germline V gene sequence: CDR1 MNHNS, CDR2 SASEGT. The CDR3 is CASSERGLAVTYEQYF. The CDR3 DNA reads as TGTGCCAGCAGTGAAAGAGGACTAGCGGTAACCTACGAGCAGTACTTC.

This chain uses TRBV5-5 with TRBJ1-2, with unresolved D. The germline V and J ends were trimmed by 1 base and 2 bases, with 12 bases remaining between them. The CDR3 is made up of 15 amino acids. The V gene's germline CDR1 is SGHKS and CDR2 YYEKEE (reference sequence). CDR3: CASSLRARPNYGYTF. As DNA, the CDR3 is TGTGCCAGCAGCTTGCGCGCCAGACCAAACTATGGCTACACCTTC.

Details on this clone: This CDR3 is also generated by other DNA sequences in the sample. The chain joins TRBV12-3 or TRBV12-4 to TRBJ1-1; tentative D call: TRBD1 (5 bases). The CDR3 runs to 13 residues. V lost 3 bases, J lost 4 bases, and 9 bases lay in between. The CDR3 protein is CASSFGGGTEAFF. Written as DNA, the CDR3 is TGTGCCAGCAGTTTCGGGGGTGGCACTGAAGCTTTCTTT.

The rearrangement joins TRBV27 to TRBJ1-1; TRBD1 is a possible D gene (6 bases). With 6 bases removed from V and 1 base from J, the gap between germline ends came to 12 bases. This CDR3 is 14 amino acids long. Germline loops: CDR1 MNHEY, CDR2 SMNVEV (reference sequence). CDR3 bases: TGTGCCAGCAGGAAACAGGGCGAGAACACTGAAGCTTTCTTT. It encodes CASRKQGENTEAFF.

The gene calls are TRBV19 and TRBJ2-3; 8 positions agree with TRBD1. In germline, CDR1 is LNHDA, CDR2 SQIVND (reference sequence). CDR3 size: 20 residues. V lost 7 bases to trimming and J lost 0 bases; unmatched junction nucleotides: 21. CDR3 amino acids: CASNGWDRRNQDLSTDTQYF. The DNA of the CDR3 is TGTGCCAGTAACGGGTGGGACAGGCGTAATCAAGACCTTAGCACAGATACGCAGTATTTT.

The chain uses TRBV28 and TRBJ2-5; D is uncertain. CDR1 and CDR2 from the germline V gene are MDHEN and SYDVKM. This CDR3 has 11 amino acids. V shed 8 bases and J shed 5 bases, with 9 bases lying between them. The DNA for the CDR3 is TGTGCCAGCGGACCCCGGGAGACCCAGTACTTC. It is translated as CASGPRETQYF.

This chain joins TRBV7-9 and TRBJ1-1; D is possibly TRBD1 (5 bases). Trimming stripped 5 bases from V and 3 bases from J, with 13 bases between. Germline CDR1 is SEHNR and CDR2 is FQNEAQ (reference sequence). The CDR3 is 14 amino acids. CDR3: CASSRREGYTEAFF. The CDR3 nucleotides read TGTGCCAGCAGCCGACGCGAGGGGTACACTGAAGCTTTCTTT.

This clone appeared once. V usage is TRBV15 and J usage is TRBJ1-3; D remains ambiguous. The CDR3 loop spans 14 amino acids. Germline CDR1 is LNHNV and CDR2 is YYDKDF (reference sequence). V was pared by 1 base and J by 2 bases, with 6 bases between. The CDR3, as DNA: TGTGCCACCAGCAGAGGCAGGACTGGAAACACCATATATTTT. This sequence encodes CATSRGRTGNTIYF.

The chain combines TRBV11-2 with TRBJ1-2; D may be TRBD1 (5 bases). Between the trimmed V and J ends, which lost 3 bases and 3 bases, there was a span of 14 bases. The CDR3 loop spans 15 amino acids. In germline, CDR1 is SGHAT, CDR2 FQNNGV. CDR3 loop: CASSLSTTGYYGYTF. CDR3 sequence (DNA): TGTGCCAGCAGCTTGAGTACCACAGGTTACTATGGCTACACCTTC.

The chain combines TRBV6-5 with TRBJ2-1; no definite D call. Trimming removed 7 bases at V and 5 bases at J, with 12 bases between. Germline assignment: CDR1 MNHEY and CDR2 SVGAGI. The CDR3 is made up of 13 amino acids. This CDR3 reads CASKGRTHNEQFF. The CDR3 region has the DNA TGTGCCAGCAAAGGTCGTACCCACAATGAGCAGTTCTTC.